This TCR beta chain appears in the sequencing data of a study of shared clonotypes between healthy human individuals. Germline-derived CDR1 and CDR2 are SGHRS and YFSETQ. This CDR3 has 14 amino acids. V lost 5 bases and J 5 bases, leaving 13 bases between the germline ends. Loaded into unsorted PBMC replicate PCRs was approximately 300 ng DNA, about 30,000 T cell genomes. Sequenced by immunoSEQ multiplex PCR; TCRdb stores in-frame clones only, minus some. The data show about 470,000 clones, around 79% seen once. Material: PBMCs. The receptor comes from a woman aged 40 to 50 in good health. Some clones in this sample may be carry-over from other donors' samples. The chain joins TRBV5-1 to TRBJ1-4, with D maybe TRBD1 (5 bases). CDR3 nucleotide sequence: TGCGCCAGCAGTCTAGGGACGGCAAATGAAAAACTGTTTTTT. This translates into CASSLGTANEKLFF.